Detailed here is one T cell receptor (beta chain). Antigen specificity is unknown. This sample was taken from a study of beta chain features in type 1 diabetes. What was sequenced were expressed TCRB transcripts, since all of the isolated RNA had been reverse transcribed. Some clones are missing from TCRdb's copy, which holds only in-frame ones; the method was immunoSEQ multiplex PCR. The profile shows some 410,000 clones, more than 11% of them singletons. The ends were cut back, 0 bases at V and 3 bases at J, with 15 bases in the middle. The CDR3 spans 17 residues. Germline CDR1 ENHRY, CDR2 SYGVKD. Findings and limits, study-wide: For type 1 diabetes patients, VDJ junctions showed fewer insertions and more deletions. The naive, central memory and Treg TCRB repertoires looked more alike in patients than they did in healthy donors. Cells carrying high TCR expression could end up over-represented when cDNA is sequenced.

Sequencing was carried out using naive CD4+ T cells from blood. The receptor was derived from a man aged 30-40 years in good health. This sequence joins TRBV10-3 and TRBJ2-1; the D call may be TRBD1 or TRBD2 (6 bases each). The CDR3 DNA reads TGTGCCATCAGTGAGTCGCAGGGGCGGGACTTCTACAATGAGCAGTTCTTC. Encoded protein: CAISESQGRDFYNEQFF.